This T cell receptor beta chain is drawn from a study of shared T cell receptors in the human thymus (dated by TCRdb to the early 2020s). Regarding the complete study: The study examined how self-reactive, shared T-cell receptor alpha chains are generated in the human thymus.

In the case of this clone: The clone's antigen remains unknown. No per-base quality is available; no much larger clone lies one base away.

Libraries were prepared through the immunoSEQ multiplex PCR assay. What TCRdb holds here is the immuneACCESS table cut down to in-frame rearrangements. Part of the clones is not present; checked against another copy, under half of the missing clones reflect an unresolved V gene, and the others are unexplained. The sample profile shows over 650,000 clones; 87% of them were found once. 0.0094% of the sample is in the top ten clones. The CDR3 covers 15 residues, taking in both the cysteine and the phenylalanine. Just the 45-base CDR3 DNA is kept, in frame starting at base 1. In the germline V gene, CDR1 corresponds to SNHLY and CDR2 to FYNNEI. V is cut back by 7 bases and J by 2 bases, with 10 bases in the junction unmatched. These data are also associated with another study on human thymus T cells. From the second report: The donors were immunologically healthy infants in Finland who had open corrective cardiac surgery for congenital heart defects. Thymus tissue was obtained as surgical resects removed during corrective cardiac surgery. Both the thymic and the peripheral blood repertoires appeared to show biased V and J gene segment usage. Highly overlapping thymic TCR repertoires among unrelated individuals were reported in the related research. TCR alpha and beta repertoires from roughly eight infant thymus samples and a few related peripheral blood samples were characterized in the study. Donor ages ranged from about 7 to 244 days, and the cohort comprised roughly 6 male and a couple of female infants. Thymocytes were released mechanically from tissue and stored at -70 °C as pellets of 10-30 million cells. A QIAsymphony instrument was used to extract genomic DNA from the frozen cell pellets. The immunoSEQ multiplex PCR assay was used to amplify the TCRB and TCRAD loci from a standardized amount of quality-controlled genomic DNA. The amplicons covered the V(D)J region and were long enough to include the CDR3 and to identify the V and J genes. The amplicons were sequenced on an Illumina platform via the commercial immunoSEQ service. Primer bias and sequencing errors were corrected using previously described methods, and TCRAD and TCRB definitions followed the IMGT database. immunoSEQ Analyzer 3.0 and VDJTools were used for repertoire analysis, which covered basic statistics, V/J segment usage, diversity estimates, rarefaction and pairwise overlap. Chao1, ChaoE, Efron-Thisted, Shannon and inverse Simpson indices were used to estimate diversity, which was also estimated on datasets down-sampled to the smallest sample. Repertoire overlap used strict matching of CDR3 nucleotide sequence, V gene and J gene, with Jaccard-based multidimensional scaling clustering. Thymus samples yielded on average around 810,000 unique TCRB clonotypes, compared with roughly 80,000 from blood samples.

The sample comprised thymocytes. The V gene is TRBV2 and the J gene is TRBJ2-7, with 8 bases in between that match TRBD1. This TCR derives from a boy under two years old with a congenital heart defect. Donor details come from another sample of the same person, matched by shared clones. The CDR3 region reads CASKKAGTGTYEQYF. The DNA is TGTGCCAGCAAAAAAGCCGGGACAGGCACCTACGAGCAGTACTTC.